The rows below give T cell receptor beta chains drawn from one sample of a study of early T cells in non-severe SARS-CoV-2 infection. MiXCR, run by TCRdb on the 5' RACE reads, gives a single entry per CDR3 protein. Of 65,000 to 95,000 distinct CDR3 sequences in the sample, roughly 9.6% were seen once. Sequences were obtained from whole blood. All receptors come from an adult who was a healthcare worker with PCR-confirmed SARS-CoV-2 infection or an uninfected control (not recorded which). Each CDR3 is given with its conserved first and last residue. A D gene is named only where the DNA matches it firmly. Where a row states a size, it is once, few, many or the class of an expanded clone; other rows omit it.

j_gene | abundance | d_gene | v_gene | CDR3nt | CDR3aa
TRBJ1-1 | many | - | TRBV6-1 | TGTGCCAGCAGTGTACAGGTGAACACTGAAGCTTTCTTT | CASSVQVNTEAFF
TRBJ2-3 | few | - | TRBV5-1 | TGCGCCAGCAGCTTACCCTCTAGCACAGATACGCAGTATTTT | CASSLPSSTDTQYF
TRBJ1-4 | many | - | TRBV15 | TGTGCCACCCGAGCAACTAATGAAAAACTGTTTTTT | CATRATNEKLFF
TRBJ2-7 | many | - | TRBV15 | TGTGCCACCAGCAGAGATGGGGGCTTTTTGGACGAGCAGTACTTC | CATSRDGGFLDEQYF
TRBJ1-5 | many | - | TRBV3-1 | TGTGCCAGCAGCCAGACCTATAGCAATCAGCCCCAGCATTTT | CASSQTYSNQPQHF
TRBJ2-2 | many | TRBD1 | TRBV3-1 | TGTGCCAGCAGCCAGAGGGACAGGGGGCGAGGCGGGGAGCTGTTTTTT | CASSQRDRGRGGELFF
TRBJ2-1 | few | TRBD1 | TRBV7-3 | TGTGCCAGCAGCTTAAATTCAGGGGGCGCCTACAATGAGCAGTTCTTC | CASSLNSGGAYNEQFF
TRBJ2-5 | - | TRBD2 | TRBV4-2 | TGTGCCAGCAGCCAAACTGCCGGGACTAGCGGCCGGGAGACCCAGTACTTC | CASSQTAGTSGRETQYF
TRBJ2-1 | few | - | TRBV12-3/TRBV12-4 | TGTGCCAGCAGCCCGACTAGAAGGGACAATGAGCAGTTCTTC | CASSPTRRDNEQFF
TRBJ2-7 | many | - | TRBV6-2/TRBV6-3 | TGTGCCAGCAGTTACTCTAGCGGACCCTACGAGCAGTACTTC | CASSYSSGPYEQYF
TRBJ2-3 | - | - | TRBV5-1 | TGCGCCAGCAGCTTGGCGGGCAGCCGCACAGATACGCAGTATTTT | CASSLAGSRTDTQYF
TRBJ2-6 | - | - | TRBV30 | TGTGCCTGGGGAAGCTCTGGGGCCAACGTCCTGACTTTC | CAWGSSGANVLTF
TRBJ2-3 | - | TRBD2 | TRBV7-9 | TGTGCCAGCAGCTTCGGGACTAGCGGGAGAGGAGACACGCAGTATTTT | CASSFGTSGRGDTQYF
TRBJ1-4 | - | - | TRBV9 | TGTGCCAGCAGCGTAGCAGGGACAACTAATGAAAAACTGTTTTTT | CASSVAGTTNEKLFF
TRBJ1-1 | many | - | TRBV21-1 | TGTGCCAGCAAAGTCGACACTTTGAACACTGAAGCTTTCTTT | CASKVDTLNTEAFF
TRBJ2-1 | few | TRBD2 | TRBV6-4 | TGTGCCAGCAGCCAAGACTCGTCGGGACTAGGGGCCCAGTTCTTC | CASSQDSSGLGAQFF
TRBJ1-6 | - | - | TRBV30 | TGTGCCTGGAGTGTATCGAACCCCCAGTCACCCCTCCACTTT | CAWSVSNPQSPLHF
TRBJ1-6 | - | - | TRBV30 | TGTGCCTGGAGGGCAAGCGTTAATTCACCCCTCCACTTT | CAWRASVNSPLHF
TRBJ2-1 | few | - | TRBV20-1 | TGCAGTGCTAGAGATTTTGGACTCTACAATGAGCAGTTCTTC | CSARDFGLYNEQFF
TRBJ2-7 | - | - | TRBV5-1 | TGCGCCAGCAGAATCGGGGCAGAGGGCTACGAGCAGTACTTC | CASRIGAEGYEQYF
TRBJ1-1 | many | - | TRBV28 | TGTGCCAGCAGTTTCCGCCTCCGGAGGGTGGAAGCTTTCTTT | CASSFRLRRVEAFF
TRBJ1-5 | few | TRBD1 | TRBV11-2 | TGTGCCAGCAGCGTAGGACAGGGGCGGCAGCCCCAGCATTTT | CASSVGQGRQPQHF
TRBJ1-5 | - | - | TRBV6-1 | TGTGCCAGCAGTGAAGCGATACCTAATCAGCCCCAGCATTTT | CASSEAIPNQPQHF
TRBJ1-2 | many | TRBD1 | TRBV9 | TGTGCCAGCAGCGTGAGCCCGGGACAGGGGGCGGGGAGGACTGGCTACACCTTC | CASSVSPGQGAGRTGYTF
TRBJ2-1 | many | TRBD1 | TRBV3-1 | TGTGCCAGCCGGGACAGCCTGAGAAATGAGCAGTTCTTC | CASRDSLRNEQFF
TRBJ1-3 | many | TRBD1 | TRBV14 | TGTGCCAGCAGCCAAGGGACAGGGAGCTTTGGAAACACCATATATTTT | CASSQGTGSFGNTIYF
TRBJ2-5 | many | - | TRBV27 | TGTGCCAGCAGGACCCAACAAGGAAGGCAGGGGACCCAGTACTTC | CASRTQQGRQGTQYF
TRBJ2-7 | many | - | TRBV6-6 | TGTGCCAGCAGTTACCAAGGCGGGCTGGCCTGGCACGAGCAGTACTTC | CASSYQGGLAWHEQYF
TRBJ2-7 | many | - | TRBV4-1 | TGCGCCAGCAGCAGTATAGGGACATACGAGCAGTACTTC | CASSSIGTYEQYF
TRBJ2-7 | - | - | TRBV5-6 | TGTGCCAGCAGTCCCGTCGGAAGGGAGTACGAGCAGTACTTC | CASSPVGREYEQYF